This T cell receptor beta chain was sequenced during a study of tumor and adjacent non-tumor tissue in lung cancer. RNA was extracted from bulk tissue without any cell sorting. General study results and limits: Shorter survival was associated with higher TCR diversity in tumors.

Of note for this clonotype: What it recognizes is unknown. With a much larger clone just one base away, this may be a read error.

Three rounds of nested PCR, following a modified ARM-PCR protocol, produced the TCRbeta library. From the multiplex PCR reads, TCRdb called clonotypes with MiXCR, one entry per CDR3 protein. The sample includes 90,000 or so distinct CDR3 sequences, around 65% of them seen just once. This clonotype originated in a man aged 70-80 years with non-small cell lung cancer. The sample comprised lung tumor tissue.

The CDR3 DNA is TGCGCCAGCAGCTTTCAAGGGCATGAGACCCAGTACTTC. Its translation: CASSFQGHETQYF. This rearrangement joins TRBV5-1 to TRBJ2-5; D not certain. The V gene's germline CDR1 is SGHRS and CDR2 YFSETQ. This CDR3 has 13 residues. Trimming pared 2 bases from V and 5 bases from J, leaving 10 bases between.